This TCR beta chain was obtained from a study of blood T cell repertoires in COVID-19. Study as a whole: Acute and convalescent COVID-19 samples came from the United States, Italy and Spain.

Patients in Seattle were enrolled during active infection, then followed longitudinally. The assay was immunoSEQ multiplex PCR, and TCRdb's table has in-frame clones only and misses some. Here the sample spans under 400,000 clones, under 90% being singletons. This CDR3 region has 12 residues. Germline V gene lookup returns CDR1 KGHSH and CDR2 LQKENI. Trimming pared 3 bases from V and 8 bases from J, leaving 10 bases between. Sample: peripheral blood. The V gene is TRBV18, the J gene TRBJ1-1; D gene uncertain. The TCR was taken from a woman aged 25-40 years with COVID-19, enrolled during active disease. CDR3 nucleotides: TGTGCCAGCTCACCCACGCCAGTAGAAGCTTTCTTT. Its protein is CASSPTPVEAFF. Full variable domain (missing parts from reference TRBV18 and TRBJ1-1): NAGVMQNPRHLVRRRGQEARLRCSPMKGHSHVYWYRQLPEEGLKFMVYLQKENIIDESGMPKERFSAEFPKEGPSILRIQQVVRGDSAAYFCASSPTPVEAFFGQGTRLTVV.